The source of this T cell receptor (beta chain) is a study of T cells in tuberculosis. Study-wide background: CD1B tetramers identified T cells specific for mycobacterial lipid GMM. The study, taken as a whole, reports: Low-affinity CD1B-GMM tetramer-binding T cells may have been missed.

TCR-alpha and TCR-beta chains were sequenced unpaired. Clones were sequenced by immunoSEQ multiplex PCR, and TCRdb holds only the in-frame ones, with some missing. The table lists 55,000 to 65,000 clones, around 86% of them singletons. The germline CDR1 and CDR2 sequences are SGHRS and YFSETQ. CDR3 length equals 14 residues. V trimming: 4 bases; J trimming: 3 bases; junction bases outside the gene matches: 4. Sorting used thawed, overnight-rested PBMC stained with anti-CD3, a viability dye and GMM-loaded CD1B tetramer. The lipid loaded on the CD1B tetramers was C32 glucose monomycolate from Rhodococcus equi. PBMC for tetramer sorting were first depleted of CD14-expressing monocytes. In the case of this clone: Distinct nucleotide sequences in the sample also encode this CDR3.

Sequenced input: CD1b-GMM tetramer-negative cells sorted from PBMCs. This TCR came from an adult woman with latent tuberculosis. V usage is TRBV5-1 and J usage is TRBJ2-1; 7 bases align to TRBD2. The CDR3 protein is CASSPGGGYNEQFF. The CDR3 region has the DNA TGCGCCAGCAGCCCGGGCGGGGGCTACAATGAGCAGTTCTTC.